A single sample gave rise to the 29 T cell receptor beta chains below, sequenced in a study of T cell responses to AZD1222 COVID-19 vaccine (dated by TCRdb to the early 2020s). The sample's time point label, decoded: baseline before first vaccination. The sample's treatment or condition label, in plain terms: meningococcal conjugate vaccine given as trial control. Preparation of the library involved the immunoSEQ multiplex PCR assay. TCRdb mirrors the immuneACCESS table, restricted to in-frame sequences. Some clones are absent from its copies; in checked studies, under half trace to an unresolved V gene, and the reason for the others is unknown. The sample yields about 160,000 clones; about 92% were counted once. The ten largest clones represent 4% to 5.5% of the sample. This specimen was peripheral blood, taken on day 0 of MenACWY control vaccination. Receptor source: an adult in good health.

The chain has TRBV19 and TRBJ1-6; D gene ambiguous. CDR1 is LNHDA and CDR2 is SQIVND in the germline V gene (reference sequence). This CDR3 spans 15 amino acids. Trimming shortened V by 3 bases and J by 10 bases, and 16 bases separated the two germline ends. Here the CDR3 reads CASSISRSEGSPLHF. CDR3 DNA sequence: TGTGCCAGTAGTATCTCCCGGTCGGAAGGCTCACCCCTCCACTTT.

This chain links TRBV5-1 with TRBJ1-1; D not resolved. This CDR3 comprises 18 residues. The V end was cut by 1 base, the J end by 2 bases, with 21 bases between. Germline V gene sequence: CDR1 SGHRS, CDR2 YFSETQ. CDR3 sequence: CASSLIPHLPMVNTEAFF. The CDR3 DNA is TGCGCCAGCAGCTTGATTCCCCACCTACCGATGGTAAACACTGAAGCTTTCTTT.

CDR3 amino acids: CASSTTSTGELFF. CDR3 bases: TGTGCCAGCTCAACAACTAGTACCGGGGAGCTGTTTTTT. The V and J genes are TRBV18 and TRBJ2-2, with D possibly TRBD2 on 5 matching bases. The CDR3 runs to 13 residues. From germline, CDR1 is KGHSH and CDR2 LQKENI. V was trimmed by 5 bases and J by 5 bases, leaving 9 bases between them.

V is TRBV5-1 and J is TRBJ1-4, with 9 bases identical to TRBD1. The CDR3 is 13 amino acids. From germline, CDR1 is SGHRS and CDR2 YFSETQ. After removal of 4 bases from V and 8 bases from J, the junction contained 3 bases not matched to a gene. In DNA form, the CDR3 reads TGCGCCAGCAGCAGGACAGGGGACGAAAAACTGTTTTTT. The encoded protein is CASSRTGDEKLFF.

The chain combines TRBV7-2 with TRBJ2-7; TRBD2 is a possible D gene (5 bases). CDR3 size: 14 residues. Germline-derived CDR1 and CDR2 are SGHTA and FQGNSA. V was clipped by 0 bases and J by 3 bases, with 9 bases between them. The CDR3 region has the DNA TGTGCCAGCAGCTTAGCGAGGGAGAACTACGAGCAGTACTTC. This sequence encodes CASSLARENYEQYF.

The chain combines TRBV9 with TRBJ1-3, with 9 bases that match TRBD1. After removal of 3 bases from V and 2 bases from J, the junction contained 6 bases not matched to a gene. Germline lookup yields CDR1 SGDLS and CDR2 YYNGEE. The CDR3 consists of 16 residues. The CDR3 is CASSARGTGTGNTIYF. The CDR3 nucleotides read TGTGCCAGCAGCGCACGTGGGACAGGGACTGGAAACACCATATATTTT.

The chain carries TRBV24-1 and TRBJ1-1; possible D gene TRBD1, 5 bases. Trimming took off 4 bases at V and 0 bases at J, with 11 bases between the two ends. CDR3 length equals 15 residues. Germline V gene sequence: CDR1 KGHDR, CDR2 SFDVKD. CDR3 protein: CATSEGGRVNTEAFF. In nucleotides, the CDR3 is TGTGCCACCAGTGAAGGTGGCAGGGTGAACACTGAAGCTTTCTTT.

V is TRBV7-9 and J is TRBJ1-3; no clear D gene. V was clipped by 11 bases and J by 3 bases, with 11 bases between them. The germline V gene encodes CDR1 SEHNR and CDR2 FQNEAQ (reference sequence). The CDR3 contains 12 residues. CDR3 amino acids: CAGDPGGNTIYF. CDR3 nucleotides: TGTGCCGGAGATCCCGGTGGAAACACCATATATTTT.

CDR3 sequence: CASRFETGRPRNEQFF. The DNA of the CDR3 is TGTGCCAGCCGATTCGAGACCGGCCGGCCTAGGAATGAGCAGTTCTTC. This chain links TRBV6-4 with TRBJ2-1; no clear D. The CDR3 is made up of 16 amino acids. Trimming pared 8 bases from V and 7 bases from J, leaving 24 bases between. Germline V gives CDR1 MRHNA, CDR2 SNTAGT.

J is TRBJ2-2 and V is TRBV11-3; a possible D gene is TRBD1 (5 bases). The germline CDR1 and CDR2 sequences are SGHNT and YENEEA. The V end lost 1 base, the J end lost 7 bases, and 7 bases lay between the germline ends. This CDR3 is built from 13 residues. The CDR3 sequence: CASSLARVGELFF. The CDR3 DNA follows: TGTGCCAGCAGCTTAGCCAGGGTCGGGGAGCTGTTTTTT. Full variable domain (rest looked up from reference TRBV11-3 and TRBJ2-2): EAGVVQSPRYKIIEKKQPVAFWCNPISGHNTLYWYLQNLGQGPELLIRYENEEAVDDSQLPKDRFSAERLKGVDSTLKIQPAELGDSAVYLCASSLARVGELFFGEGSRLTVL.

The genes are TRBV29-1 and TRBJ1-2, with D maybe TRBD1 (5 bases). Germline V gene lookup returns CDR1 SQVTM and CDR2 ANQGSEA. V lost 2 bases, J lost 2 bases, and 6 bases lay in between. The CDR3 contains 12 residues. CDR3 loop: CSVEWGNYGYTF. In DNA, the CDR3 is TGCAGCGTTGAATGGGGGAACTATGGCTACACCTTC.

The V call is TRBV19, the J call TRBJ2-1, with 8 bases that match TRBD2. The V segment lost 3 bases and the J segment 0 bases; nucleotides outside the gene matches: 10. Germline V gene data show CDR1 as LNHDA and CDR2 as SQIVND (reference sequence). The CDR3 has 18 residues. The CDR3 is CASSMTLAGLSSYNEQFF. As DNA, the CDR3 is TGTGCCAGTAGTATGACGCTAGCGGGTTTAAGCTCCTACAATGAGCAGTTCTTC.

The V call is TRBV6-6, the J call TRBJ1-1, with D possibly being TRBD1 (6 bases). Germline assignment: CDR1 MNHNY and CDR2 SVGAGI (reference sequence). This CDR3 has 16 amino acids. Trimming removed 2 bases at V and 1 base at J, with 14 bases between. The CDR3 DNA follows: TGTGCCAGCAGTTACGGACTCACAGGGAGGAACACTGAAGCTTTCTTT. This encodes CASSYGLTGRNTEAFF.

This clone has a single count. The V gene is TRBV18, the J gene TRBJ2-1, with unresolved D. V shed 3 bases and J shed 0 bases, with 9 bases lying between them. CDR3 length: 15 residues. Germline V lookup: CDR1 KGHSH, CDR2 LQKENI. The CDR3 loop reads CASSPLSGSYNEQFF. The CDR3 DNA is TGTGCCAGCTCACCCCTGTCGGGCTCCTACAATGAGCAGTTCTTC.

This chain joins TRBV5-1 and TRBJ2-7; TRBD2 agrees at 14 bases. Germline V gene sequence: CDR1 SGHRS, CDR2 YFSETQ. The CDR3 sequence is 17 residues long. Germline trimming cut 4 bases from V and 2 bases from J; bases unmatched to any gene: 8. CDR3 region: CASSPGLAGEIAYEQYF. The CDR3 bases are TGCGCCAGCAGCCCGGGACTAGCGGGAGAGATCGCCTACGAGCAGTACTTC.

This clone was observed once. V is TRBV7-2 and J is TRBJ2-3; the D gene is possibly TRBD2 (7 bases). V lost 5 bases and J 5 bases, leaving 20 bases between the germline ends. Germline CDR1 SGHTA, CDR2 FQGNSA. The CDR3 is 16 residues long. For the CDR3, the DNA is TGTGCCAGCAGCACCGCGCGCGGGGGAGGGGGAGATACGCAGTATTTT. Translating gives CASSTARGGGGDTQYF.

This chain connects TRBV7-6 to TRBJ2-1; 10 bases map to TRBD2. The CDR3 is 16 residues long. The germline gives CDR1 SGHVS, CDR2 FNYEAQ. Losses at the gene ends were 5 bases for V and 6 bases for J; bases not matched to a gene: 10. The CDR3, as DNA: TGTGCCAGCAGCGCAGTTTGGCTAGCGGGAGTCAATGAGCAGTTCTTC. This translates into CASSAVWLAGVNEQFF.

The genes are TRBV10-3 and TRBJ2-3; TRBD2 matches at 7 bases. Germline V gives CDR1 ENHRY, CDR2 SYGVKD. Germline trimming cut 6 bases from V and 3 bases from J; bases unmatched to any gene: 9. There are 15 residues in the CDR3. The CDR3 sequence: CAISWGGESTDTQYF. The CDR3 bases are TGTGCCATCAGCTGGGGGGGTGAGAGTACAGATACGCAGTATTTT.

The chain combines TRBV19 with TRBJ1-5, with a tentative D call TRBD1 (5 bases). Germline V lookup: CDR1 LNHDA, CDR2 SQIVND (reference sequence). With 6 bases removed from V and 2 bases from J, the gap between germline ends came to 20 bases. This CDR3 region has 17 residues. The DNA of the CDR3 is TGTGCCAGTAGCCGGGGACGGACGCTGGATGGCAATCAGCCCCAGCATTTT. Residues: CASSRGRTLDGNQPQHF.

The J gene is TRBJ1-2, the V gene TRBV18; 12 nucleotides agree with TRBD1. CDR3 length equals 17 residues. Germline-derived CDR1 and CDR2 are KGHSH and LQKENI. The junction had 12 bases not matched to a gene; V was cut back by 3 bases and J by 7 bases. The CDR3 spells CASSPIFPGQGASGYTF. The CDR3 coding sequence is TGTGCCAGCTCACCTATTTTTCCGGGACAGGGGGCGTCTGGCTACACCTTC. Together with reference TRBV18 and TRBJ1-2, the CDR3 gives the full variable domain: NAGVMQNPRHLVRRRGQEARLRCSPMKGHSHVYWYRQLPEEGLKFMVYLQKENIIDESGMPKERFSAEFPKEGPSILRIQQVVRGDSAAYFCASSPIFPGQGASGYTFGSGTRLTVV.

The V gene is TRBV5-1, the J gene TRBJ2-7; no reliable D call. Trimming took 0 bases from V and 7 from J, leaving 5 bases between them. There are 11 residues in the CDR3. Germline V gives CDR1 SGHRS, CDR2 YFSETQ. The CDR3 region is CASSLEGEQYF. CDR3 nucleotide sequence: TGCGCCAGCAGCTTGGAAGGGGAGCAGTACTTC.

Written as DNA, the CDR3 is TGTGCCAGCAGCAACGCGGTGGGCCAGATACAGTACGAGCAGTACTTC. Translation: CASSNAVGQIQYEQYF. The gene calls are TRBV21-1 and TRBJ2-7. TRBV21-1 is designated a pseudogene. The CDR3 is 16 amino acids.

The chain has TRBV9 and TRBJ1-2; 10 bases are shared with TRBD1. Germline loops: CDR1 SGDLS, CDR2 YYNGEE. J lost 0 bases, V lost 4 bases, and 12 bases had no gene match. The CDR3 spans 18 residues. Here the CDR3 reads CASSPPGDRGRTNYGYTF. In DNA, the CDR3 is TGTGCCAGCAGCCCCCCTGGGGACAGGGGAAGAACTAACTATGGCTACACCTTC.

V and J are TRBV24-1 and TRBJ1-3, with D maybe TRBD1 (5 bases). The germline V gene has CDR1 KGHDR and CDR2 SFDVKD. The CDR3 spans 14 residues. Between the trimmed V and J ends, which lost 4 bases and 3 bases, there was a span of 9 bases. The CDR3 region is CATSDPTVGNTIYF. CDR3 sequence (DNA): TGTGCCACCAGTGACCCGACAGTTGGAAACACCATATATTTT.

The V call is TRBV7-2, the J call TRBJ2-7, with D perhaps TRBD2 (5 bases). CDR3 length: 14 amino acids. Germline V gene lookup returns CDR1 SGHTA and CDR2 FQGNSA. The V gene lost 5 bases and the J gene lost 2 bases, with 13 bases spanning the gap. In DNA form, the CDR3 reads TGTGCCAGCAGCCCCGGACTCCTTGCCTACGAGCAGTACTTC. Protein: CASSPGLLAYEQYF.

The chain links TRBV7-9 to TRBJ2-5; 8 bases align to TRBD2. Trimming removed 4 bases from V and 4 bases from J; junction bases left unmatched: 8. The CDR3 totals 15 residues. Looked up from germline, CDR1 is SEHNR and CDR2 is FQNEAQ (reference sequence). DNA for the CDR3: TGTGCCAGCAGCTCCACCACTAGCGGCGGAGAGACCCAGTACTTC. Translation gives CASSSTTSGGETQYF.

The rearrangement links TRBV20-1 to TRBJ2-7; D is uncertain. Germline CDR1 is DFQATT and CDR2 is SNEGSKA (reference sequence). V was pared by 3 bases and J by 4 bases, with 10 bases between. CDR3 size: 12 residues. In DNA, the CDR3 is TGCAGTGCTAGTCTGTACGAGTACGAGCAGTACTTC. It codes for CSASLYEYEQYF.

This chain connects TRBV9 to TRBJ2-7, with D possibly being TRBD1 (6 bases). CDR1 SGDLS and CDR2 YYNGEE come from the germline V gene. V was shortened by 0 bases and J by 0 bases, with 13 bases between the two germline ends. The CDR3 has 16 residues. This CDR3 reads CASSVGHRASSYEQYF. The CDR3 bases are TGTGCCAGCAGCGTAGGACACAGGGCTAGCTCCTACGAGCAGTACTTC.

The chain uses TRBV7-8 and TRBJ1-4; no clear D gene. Germline CDR1 reads SGHVS; CDR2 reads FQNEAQ. Trimming left V 1 base short and J 5 bases short, with 11 bases between. The CDR3 consists of 15 residues. In DNA form, the CDR3 reads TGTGCCAGCAGCTTAGGATTGCTTGAAAATGAAAAACTGTTTTTT. Amino acids: CASSLGLLENEKLFF.